Listed below are T cell receptor beta chains from one sample, sequenced in a study of blood T cell repertoires in COVID-19. The method was immunoSEQ multiplex PCR; TCRdb's version includes in-frame clones alone and lacks a portion of them. The table records about 24,000 clones, 85% to 90% of them present only once. Specimen: peripheral blood. These receptors originate from a man between 70 and 80 years old with COVID-19, enrolled during active disease. Both conserved end residues are part of each CDR3. A D gene is named only where the DNA matches it firmly. Part of the rows lack a size; the others show once, few, many or a class for expanded clones.

CDR3,DNA,D,V,J,length,size
CASSQDIATYNEQFF,TGTGCCAGCAGCCAAGATATAGCTACCTACAATGAGCAGTTCTTC,NA,TRBV3-1/TRBV3-2,TRBJ2-1,15,NA
CASSLLGGKDTEAFF,TGCGCCAGCAGCTTGTTAGGGGGCAAGGACACTGAAGCTTTCTTT,TRBD1,TRBV5-1,TRBJ1-1,15,NA
CASSYGNAYEQYF,TGTGCCAGCAGTTACGGGAACGCCTACGAGCAGTACTTC,NA,TRBV27,TRBJ2-7,13,NA
CASSDGTGDGYTF,TGTGCCAGCAGTGATGGGACAGGGGATGGCTACACCTTC,TRBD1,TRBV2,TRBJ1-2,13,NA
CASSLRGQGTEAFF,TGTGCCAGCAGCCTAAGGGGACAGGGCACTGAAGCTTTCTTT,TRBD1,TRBV11-3,TRBJ1-1,14,NA
CASRNRGQTGANVLTF,TGTGCCAGTAGGAACAGGGGGCAAACTGGGGCCAACGTCCTGACTTTC,TRBD1,TRBV19,TRBJ2-6,16,NA
CASIKGGICEQYF,TGTGCCAGCATCAAAGGGGGCATATGCGAGCAGTACTTC,NA,TRBV21-1,TRBJ2-7,13,NA
CASSQTENTEAFF,TGTGCCAGCTCACAGACAGAGAACACTGAAGCTTTCTTT,NA,TRBV18,TRBJ1-1,13,NA
CASSLVGSMNTEAFF,TGTGCCAGCAGCTTGGTGGGCAGCATGAACACTGAAGCTTTCTTT,NA,TRBV5-6,TRBJ1-1,15,NA
CASSSPQKLHRVDTQYF,TGTGCCAGCAGCTCACCGCAGAAGCTGCACAGGGTAGATACGCAGTATTTT,NA,TRBV7-9,TRBJ2-3,17,NA
CAIHGTGRDYEQYF,TGTGCCATCCATGGGACAGGGAGGGACTACGAGCAGTACTTC,TRBD1,TRBV10-3,TRBJ2-7,14,NA
CASSPFDRAYYGYTF,TGTGCCAGCTCACCATTCGACAGGGCGTACTATGGCTACACCTTC,TRBD1,TRBV18,TRBJ1-2,15,few
CASSPHPPAGMTEAFF,TGTGCCAGCTCACCACACCCCCCTGCAGGCATGACTGAAGCTTTCTTT,NA,TRBV18,TRBJ1-1,16,NA
CASRPLAGVSYNEQFF,TGTGCCAGCAGACCCCTAGCGGGAGTAAGCTACAATGAGCAGTTCTTC,TRBD2,TRBV6-6,TRBJ2-1,16,NA
CASSDTAYEQYF,TGTGCCAGCAGCGACACGGCCTACGAGCAGTACTTC,NA,TRBV7-9,TRBJ2-7,12,NA
CASSLGQFYGYTF,TGCGCCAGCAGCTTGGGGCAGTTCTATGGCTACACCTTC,NA,TRBV5-1,TRBJ1-2,13,NA
CASSLRRGQGSTGELFF,TGTGCCAGCAGCCTGCGTCGAGGACAGGGGTCCACCGGGGAGCTGTTTTTT,TRBD1,TRBV14,TRBJ2-2,17,NA
CASSLTSGRQYEQYF,TGTGCCAGCAGCTTAACTAGCGGGAGGCAGTACGAGCAGTACTTC,TRBD2,TRBV7-6,TRBJ2-7,15,NA
CASSNDRGGSPLHF,TGTGCCAGCAGCAACGACAGGGGCGGGTCACCCCTCCACTTT,TRBD1,TRBV5-6,TRBJ1-6,14,NA
CASSQGGTNTEAFF,TGTGCCAGCAGCCAAGGGGGCACGAACACTGAAGCTTTCTTT,NA,TRBV3-1/TRBV3-2,TRBJ1-1,14,NA
CASSLDNRINEKLFF,TGTGCCAGCAGCTTGGATAACAGGATTAATGAAAAACTGTTTTTT,NA,TRBV5-5,TRBJ1-4,15,NA
CASSRSGDTQYF,TGTGCCAGCAGTAGGAGTGGAGATACGCAGTATTTT,NA,TRBV6-5,TRBJ2-3,12,few
CASSELASGFRGNEQFF,TGTGCCAGCAGTGAATTGGCTAGCGGGTTTAGGGGGAATGAGCAGTTCTTC,TRBD2,TRBV2,TRBJ2-1,17,NA
CASSYRGGTDTQYF,TGTGCCAGCAGCTACAGGGGAGGCACAGATACGCAGTATTTT,TRBD1,TRBV5-6,TRBJ2-3,14,NA
CASSLTGERTEAFF,TGTGCCAGCAGCTTAACAGGGGAGAGGACTGAAGCTTTCTTT,TRBD1,TRBV13,TRBJ1-1,14,NA
CASSYGGGAYNEQFF,TGTGCCAGCAGTTACGGGGGGGGTGCCTACAATGAGCAGTTCTTC,TRBD2,TRBV6-5,TRBJ2-1,15,NA
CASRQGTEAFF,TGTGCCAGCAGGCAGGGAACTGAAGCTTTCTTT,NA,TRBV12-3/TRBV12-4,TRBJ1-1,11,few
CASSSSHTEQYF,TGTGCCAGCAGTTCAAGCCATACGGAGCAGTACTTC,NA,TRBV27,TRBJ2-7,12,NA
CASRGGSGQGAYEQYF,TGCGCCAGCCGTGGGGGAAGCGGACAGGGGGCCTACGAGCAGTACTTC,TRBD1,TRBV5-1,TRBJ2-7,16,NA
CASSPPTSGSGVGYNEQFF,TGTGCCAGCTCACCACCGACTAGCGGGAGCGGGGTCGGCTACAATGAGCAGTTCTTC,TRBD2,TRBV18,TRBJ2-1,19,NA
CASSLIAAQPQHF,TGTGCCAGCTCACTCATAGCCGCCCAGCCCCAGCATTTT,NA,TRBV18,TRBJ1-5,13,NA
CASSVQGAVTGELFF,TGTGCCAGCAGTGTCCAGGGGGCAGTCACCGGGGAGCTGTTTTTT,TRBD1,TRBV2,TRBJ2-2,15,NA